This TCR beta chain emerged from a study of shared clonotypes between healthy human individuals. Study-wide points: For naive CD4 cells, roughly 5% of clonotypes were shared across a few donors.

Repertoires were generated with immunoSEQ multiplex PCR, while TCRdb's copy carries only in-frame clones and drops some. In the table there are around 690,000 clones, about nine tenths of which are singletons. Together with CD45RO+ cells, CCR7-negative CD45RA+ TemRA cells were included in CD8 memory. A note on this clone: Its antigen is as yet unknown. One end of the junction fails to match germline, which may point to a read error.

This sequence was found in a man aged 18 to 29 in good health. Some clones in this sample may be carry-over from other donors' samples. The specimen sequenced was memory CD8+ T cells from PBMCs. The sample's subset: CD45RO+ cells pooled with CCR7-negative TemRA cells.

The CDR3 sequence: CANSLYDYEQYF. In DNA form, the CDR3 reads TGCGCCAACAGCTTATACGACTACGAGCAGTACTTC. The V and J genes are TRBV5-1 and TRBJ2-7; no clear D gene. The germline V gene has CDR1 SGHRS and CDR2 YFSETQ. The CDR3 extends over 12 amino acids.